A single sample gave rise to the 19 T cell receptor beta chains below, sequenced in a study of Ad26.COV2.S vaccination and SARS-CoV-2 variants. Clones were sequenced by immunoSEQ multiplex PCR, and TCRdb holds only the in-frame ones, with some missing. The table records roughly 380,000 clones, just over 90% of them present only once. Material: peripheral blood, obtained after recovery from COVID-19. These receptors originate from a human donor who had recovered from COVID-19.

The V call is TRBV12-3 or TRBV12-4, the J call TRBJ2-3; D may be TRBD1 (5 bases). This CDR3 has 12 residues. V lost 2 bases and J 11 bases, leaving 11 bases between the germline ends. The CDR3 DNA reads as TGTGCCAGCAGTTTAAAGGGGCAGGTGCAGTATTTT. Amino acids: CASSLKGQVQYF.

The genes are TRBV5-4 and TRBJ1-5; D might be TRBD1 (6 bases). The germline gives CDR1 SGHNT, CDR2 YYREEE (reference sequence). Trimming left V 4 bases short and J 1 base short, with 9 bases between. The CDR3 is 14 residues long. The CDR3 spells CASSDTGSNQPQHF. CDR3 DNA sequence: TGTGCCAGCAGCGATACAGGGAGCAATCAGCCCCAGCATTTT.

This chain connects TRBV19 to TRBJ1-2; the D is unclear. V lost 3 bases and J 3 bases, leaving 14 bases between the germline ends. The CDR3 loop spans 15 amino acids. Germline lookup yields CDR1 LNHDA and CDR2 SQIVND (reference sequence). The CDR3 region has the DNA TGTGCCAGTAGTATTGGAGGGAAGTCAGACTATGGCTACACCTTC. It yields the protein CASSIGGKSDYGYTF.

This clone has only one observation. V usage is TRBV5-4 and J usage is TRBJ2-5; 11 bases agree with TRBD1. CDR1 is SGHNT and CDR2 is YYREEE in the germline V gene (reference sequence). V trimming: 3 bases; J trimming: 5 bases; junction bases outside the gene matches: 6. The CDR3 extends over 15 amino acids. The CDR3 sequence is CASSSRTGGAETQYF. DNA of the CDR3: TGTGCCAGCAGCTCGCGGACAGGGGGCGCGGAGACCCAGTACTTC.

The J gene is TRBJ1-6, the V gene TRBV5-1, with TRBD1 matching 7 bases. CDR1 is SGHRS, CDR2 YFSETQ, per germline. The V segment lost 4 bases and the J segment 0 bases; nucleotides outside the gene matches: 7. The CDR3 sequence is 17 residues long. The CDR3 nucleotides read TGCGCCAGCAGCGCCCGACAGGGAAGCTCCTATAATTCACCCCTCCACTTT. Protein product: CASSARQGSSYNSPLHF.

V is TRBV4-1 and J is TRBJ2-7; 7 nucleotides line up with TRBD2. Trimming cost V 2 bases and J 2 bases; bases outside gene matches: 9. CDR3 length: 16 amino acids. The germline V gene has CDR1 MGHRA and CDR2 YSYEKL. As DNA, the CDR3 is TGCGCCAGCAGCCAACCTATCGGGGGGAGTGCCTACGAGCAGTACTTC. This codes for CASSQPIGGSAYEQYF.

This sequence joins TRBV18 and TRBJ1-2; D is ambiguous. V was cut by 3 bases and J by 2 bases, with 16 bases left in between. The CDR3 extends over 16 amino acids. Germline values: CDR1 KGHSH, CDR2 LQKENI. CDR3 amino acids: CASSPLEADSNYGYTF. The CDR3 nucleotides are TGTGCCAGCTCACCCCTGGAAGCAGACTCGAACTATGGCTACACCTTC.

The CDR3 nucleotides read TGTGCCAGCAGCCCATCCCCTGGGAATGAGCAGTTCTTC. Encoded protein: CASSPSPGNEQFF. This rearrangement joins TRBV7-7 to TRBJ2-1; D is undetermined. Trimming took off 5 bases at V and 7 bases at J, with 12 bases between the two ends. CDR1 and CDR2 (germline): SSHAT, FNYEAQ (reference sequence). The CDR3 loop spans 13 amino acids.

The chain carries TRBV2 and TRBJ1-6; 7 nucleotides match TRBD1. The CDR3 spans 15 residues. The V gene's germline CDR1 is SNHLY and CDR2 FYNNEI. V dropped 6 bases and J dropped 8; count of bases not matched to a gene: 10. CDR3 residues: CASRNDRVVHSPLHF. The CDR3 nucleotides read TGTGCCAGCAGAAACGACAGGGTTGTGCATTCACCCCTCCACTTT. The complete variable domain, with remaining parts taken from reference TRBV2 and TRBJ1-6, reads EPEVTQTPSHQVTQMGQEVILRCVPISNHLYFYWYRQILGQKVEFLVSFYNNEISEKSEIFDDQFSVERPDGSNFTLKIRSTKLEDSAMYFCASRNDRVVHSPLHFGNGTRLTVT.

This clone was recorded only once. The chain uses TRBV6-5 and TRBJ2-1, with TRBD2 identical over 10 bases. This CDR3 is built from 15 residues. The V gene's germline CDR1 is MNHEY and CDR2 SVGAGI. Unmatched junction bases numbered 12, after V lost 10 bases and J lost 6 bases. CDR3 DNA: TGTGCCACGACTAAACCGGGACTAGCGTTCAATGAGCAGTTCTTC. This translates into CATTKPGLAFNEQFF.

This chain connects TRBV10-2 to TRBJ1-3; 9 bases agree with TRBD1. Germline CDR1 is WSHSY and CDR2 is SAAADI. The CDR3 is 15 amino acids. Germline trimming cut 6 bases from V and 4 bases from J; bases unmatched to any gene: 7. The CDR3 region is CASRAGQGLGNTIYF. CDR3 DNA sequence: TGCGCCAGCAGAGCGGGACAGGGTCTGGGAAACACCATATATTTT.

The chain recombines TRBV5-1 with TRBJ1-2; unclear D gene. V was trimmed by 0 bases and J by 2 bases, leaving 2 bases between them. The germline V gene has CDR1 SGHRS and CDR2 YFSETQ. This CDR3 spans 12 amino acids. The CDR3 bases are TGCGCCAGCAGCTTGGACAACTATGGCTACACCTTC. This codes for CASSLDNYGYTF.

This rearrangement joins TRBV12-5 to TRBJ2-3; the D gene could be TRBD1 or TRBD2 (7 bases each). The CDR3 sequence is 14 residues long. Germline V gene data show CDR1 as LGHNT and CDR2 as FRNRAP. V was cut by 3 bases and J by 4 bases, with 11 bases left in between. In DNA, the CDR3 is TGTGCTAGTGGTTTCAGGGGGGGTGCAGATACGCAGTATTTT. Protein: CASGFRGGADTQYF.

This clone has just a few counts. This chain links TRBV10-1 with TRBJ1-1; no clear D gene. The V gene's germline CDR1 is WNHNN and CDR2 SYGVQD (reference sequence). Trimming removed 3 bases at V and 1 base at J, with 6 bases between. The CDR3 contains 13 residues. CDR3 protein: CASSDQTNTEAFF. In nucleotides, the CDR3 is TGCGCCAGCAGTGACCAGACGAACACTGAAGCTTTCTTT.

The CDR3 region is CASSLVGQGAFEKLFF. For the CDR3, the DNA is TGTGCCAGCAGCTTGGTTGGACAGGGGGCCTTTGAAAAACTGTTTTTT. V usage is TRBV5-6 and J usage is TRBJ1-4, with 11 bases matching TRBD1. The CDR3 is made up of 16 amino acids. Germline V CDR1 and CDR2: SGHDT, YYEEEE. Losses at the gene ends were 0 bases for V and 7 bases for J; bases not matched to a gene: 5.

This clone was seen a handful of times. The CDR3 region is CASSLNRDPGNTIYF. CDR3 DNA: TGTGCCAGCAGCTTAAACAGGGACCCTGGAAACACCATATATTTT. The V call is TRBV11-3, the J call TRBJ1-3, with TRBD1 as a possible D gene (6 bases). The CDR3 is 15 residues long. Between the trimmed V and J ends, which lost 2 bases and 2 bases, there was a span of 10 bases. CDR1 and CDR2 (germline): SGHNT, YENEEA.

A note on this clone: Other DNA sequences of this sample code for an identical CDR3. CDR3 in amino acids: CASSELTVNTEAFF. CDR3 sequence (DNA): TGTGCCAGCAGTGAGTTGACGGTGAACACTGAAGCTTTCTTT. The chain couples TRBV25-1 to TRBJ1-1; no clear D. Trimming took 3 bases from V and 0 from J, leaving 8 bases between them. The CDR3 length is 14 residues. The germline gives CDR1 MGHDK, CDR2 SYGVNS.

The genes are TRBV7-8 and TRBJ1-1, with 7 positions matching TRBD1. This CDR3 has 15 residues. The V gene end was trimmed by 1 base and the J gene end by 2 bases; junction bases not matched to a gene: 4. Germline V gives CDR1 SGHVS, CDR2 FQNEAQ. The CDR3: CASSLVIGGNTEAFF. CDR3 nucleotide sequence: TGTGCCAGCAGCTTAGTCATAGGGGGCAACACTGAAGCTTTCTTT.

The rearrangement links TRBV7-3 to TRBJ2-3; D gene unclear. Looked up from germline, CDR1 is SGHTA and CDR2 is FQGTGA. CDR3 size: 15 residues. V lost 4 bases to trimming and J lost 1 base, with 12 bases between them. CDR3 bases: TGTGCCAGCAGCTCGGCTTTCCACCGCACAGATACGCAGTATTTT. It specifies CASSSAFHRTDTQYF.